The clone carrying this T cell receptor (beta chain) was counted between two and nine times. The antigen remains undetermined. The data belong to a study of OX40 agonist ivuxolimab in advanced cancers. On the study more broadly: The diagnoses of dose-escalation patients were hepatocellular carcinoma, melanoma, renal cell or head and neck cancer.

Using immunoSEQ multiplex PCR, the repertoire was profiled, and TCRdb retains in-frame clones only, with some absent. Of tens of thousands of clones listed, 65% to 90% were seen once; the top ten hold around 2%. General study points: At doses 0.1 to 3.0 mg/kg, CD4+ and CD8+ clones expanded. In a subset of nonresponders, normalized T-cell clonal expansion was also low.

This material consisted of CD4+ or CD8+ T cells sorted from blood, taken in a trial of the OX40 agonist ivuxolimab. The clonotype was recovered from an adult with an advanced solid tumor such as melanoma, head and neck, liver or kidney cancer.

This CDR3 is CASSLDPGGNSPLHF. CDR3 DNA: TGTGCCAGCAGCCTGGACCCCGGGGGCAATTCACCCCTCCACTTT. V usage is TRBV5-4 and J usage is TRBJ1-6, with D possibly being TRBD1 (6 bases). CDR1 is SGHNT and CDR2 is YYREEE in the germline V gene (reference sequence). This CDR3 has 15 amino acids. V lost 4 bases and J lost 7, with 15 bases in between.